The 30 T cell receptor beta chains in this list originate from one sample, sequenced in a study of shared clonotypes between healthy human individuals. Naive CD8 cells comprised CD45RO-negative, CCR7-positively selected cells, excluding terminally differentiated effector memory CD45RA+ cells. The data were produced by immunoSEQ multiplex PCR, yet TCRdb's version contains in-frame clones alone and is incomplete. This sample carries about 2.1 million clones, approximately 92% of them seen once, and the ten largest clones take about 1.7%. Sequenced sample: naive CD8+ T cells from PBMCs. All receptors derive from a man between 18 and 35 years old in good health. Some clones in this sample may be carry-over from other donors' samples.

The DNA of the CDR3 is TGTGCCACCAGCAGAGATCGGGCGGGACAGGGAAACTATGGCTACACCTTC. Amino acids: CATSRDRAGQGNYGYTF. The V call is TRBV15, the J call TRBJ1-2, with TRBD1 identical over 9 bases. The CDR3 runs to 17 residues. With 0 bases clipped from V and 2 bases from J, the junction kept 7 bases outside the gene matches. From germline, CDR1 is LNHNV and CDR2 YYDKDF (reference sequence).

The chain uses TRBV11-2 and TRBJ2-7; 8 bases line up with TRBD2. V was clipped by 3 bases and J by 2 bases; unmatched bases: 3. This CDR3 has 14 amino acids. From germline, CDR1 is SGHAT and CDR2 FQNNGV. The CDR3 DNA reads TGTGCCAGCAGCTTTTCGGGAGGGCCCTACGAGCAGTACTTC. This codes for CASSFSGGPYEQYF.

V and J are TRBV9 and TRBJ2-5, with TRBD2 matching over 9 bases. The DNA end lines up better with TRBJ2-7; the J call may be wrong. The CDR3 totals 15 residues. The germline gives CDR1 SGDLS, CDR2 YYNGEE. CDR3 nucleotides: TGTGCCAGCAGCGTTAGCGGGAGTACAACCTACGAGCAGTACTTC. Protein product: CASSVSGSTTYEQYF.

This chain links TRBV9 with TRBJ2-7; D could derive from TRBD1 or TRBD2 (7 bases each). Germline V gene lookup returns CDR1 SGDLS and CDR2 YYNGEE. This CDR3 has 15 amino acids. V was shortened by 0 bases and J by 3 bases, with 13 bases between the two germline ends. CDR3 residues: CASSVAGRGGYEQYF. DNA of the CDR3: TGTGCCAGCAGCGTAGCCGGCAGGGGGGGCTACGAGCAGTACTTC.

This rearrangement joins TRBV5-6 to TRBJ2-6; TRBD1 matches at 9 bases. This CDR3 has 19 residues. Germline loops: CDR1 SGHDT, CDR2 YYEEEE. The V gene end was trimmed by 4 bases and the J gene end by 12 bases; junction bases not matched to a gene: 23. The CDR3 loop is CASSPPGQGASLDFGVLTF. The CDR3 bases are TGTGCCAGCAGCCCCCCGGGACAGGGCGCTTCTCTGGATTTTGGCGTCCTGACTTTC.

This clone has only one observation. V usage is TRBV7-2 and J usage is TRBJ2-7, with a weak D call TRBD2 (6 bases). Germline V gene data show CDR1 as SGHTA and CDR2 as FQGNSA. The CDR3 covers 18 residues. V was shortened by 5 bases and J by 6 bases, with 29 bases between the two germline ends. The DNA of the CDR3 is TGTGCCAGCAGCATATTACCCCCTGGCGGGATTAAATCGAGCGAGCAGTACTTC. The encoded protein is CASSILPPGGIKSSEQYF.

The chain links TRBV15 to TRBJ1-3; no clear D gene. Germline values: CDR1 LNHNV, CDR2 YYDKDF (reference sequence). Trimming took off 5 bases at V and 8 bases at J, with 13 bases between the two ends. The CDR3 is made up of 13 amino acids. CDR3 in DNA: TGTGCCACCAGCGAAAGGACTCGGGACACCATATATTTT. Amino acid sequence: CATSERTRDTIYF.

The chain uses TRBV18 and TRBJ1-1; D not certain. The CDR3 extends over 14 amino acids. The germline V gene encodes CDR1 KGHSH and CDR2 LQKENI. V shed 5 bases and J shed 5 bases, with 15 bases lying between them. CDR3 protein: CASSYEAGRTEAFF. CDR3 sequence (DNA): TGTGCCAGCTCATACGAGGCCGGAAGGACTGAAGCTTTCTTT.

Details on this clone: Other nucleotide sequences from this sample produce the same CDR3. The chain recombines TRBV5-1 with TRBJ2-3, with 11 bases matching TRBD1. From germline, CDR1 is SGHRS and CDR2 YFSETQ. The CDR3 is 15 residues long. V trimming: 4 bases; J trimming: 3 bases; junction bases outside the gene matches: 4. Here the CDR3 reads CASSPWDRGTDTQYF. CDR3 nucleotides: TGCGCCAGCAGCCCATGGGACAGGGGGACAGATACGCAGTATTTT.

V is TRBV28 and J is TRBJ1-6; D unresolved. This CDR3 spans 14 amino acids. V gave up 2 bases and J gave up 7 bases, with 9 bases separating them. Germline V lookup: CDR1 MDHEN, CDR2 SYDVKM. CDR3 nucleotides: TGTGCCAGCAGTTTAAATGTCCCGAATTCACCCCTCCACTTT. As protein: CASSLNVPNSPLHF. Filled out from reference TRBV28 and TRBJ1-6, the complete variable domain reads DVKVTQSSRYLVKRTGEKVFLECVQDMDHENMFWYRQDPGLGLRLIYFSYDVKMKEKGDIPEGYSVSREKKERFSLILESASTNQTSMYLCASSLNVPNSPLHFGNGTRLTVT.

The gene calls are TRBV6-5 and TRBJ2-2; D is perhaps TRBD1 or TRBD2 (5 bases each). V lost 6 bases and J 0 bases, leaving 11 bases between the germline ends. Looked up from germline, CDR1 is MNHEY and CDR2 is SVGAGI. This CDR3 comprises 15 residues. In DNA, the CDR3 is TGTGCCAGCAGCCAGGGACGGGCGAACACCGGGGAGCTGTTTTTT. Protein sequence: CASSQGRANTGELFF.

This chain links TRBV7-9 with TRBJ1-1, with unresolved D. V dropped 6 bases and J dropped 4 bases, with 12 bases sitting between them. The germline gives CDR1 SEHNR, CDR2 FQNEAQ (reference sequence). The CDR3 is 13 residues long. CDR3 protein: CASRRTPGTEAFF. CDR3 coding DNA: TGTGCCAGCAGGCGAACACCGGGCACTGAAGCTTTCTTT.

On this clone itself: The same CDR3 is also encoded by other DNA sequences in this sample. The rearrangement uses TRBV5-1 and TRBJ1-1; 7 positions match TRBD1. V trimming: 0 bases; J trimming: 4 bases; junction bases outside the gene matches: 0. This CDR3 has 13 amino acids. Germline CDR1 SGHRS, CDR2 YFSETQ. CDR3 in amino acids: CASSLDRGTEAFF. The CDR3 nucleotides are TGCGCCAGCAGCTTGGACAGGGGCACTGAAGCTTTCTTT.

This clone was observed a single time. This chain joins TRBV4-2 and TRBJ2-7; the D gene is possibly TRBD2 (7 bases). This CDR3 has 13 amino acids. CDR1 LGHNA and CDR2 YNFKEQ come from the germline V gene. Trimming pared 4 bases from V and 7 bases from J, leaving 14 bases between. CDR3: CASSRLGGVEQYF. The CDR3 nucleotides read TGTGCCAGCAGCCGCCTAGGGGGGGTGGAGCAGTACTTC.

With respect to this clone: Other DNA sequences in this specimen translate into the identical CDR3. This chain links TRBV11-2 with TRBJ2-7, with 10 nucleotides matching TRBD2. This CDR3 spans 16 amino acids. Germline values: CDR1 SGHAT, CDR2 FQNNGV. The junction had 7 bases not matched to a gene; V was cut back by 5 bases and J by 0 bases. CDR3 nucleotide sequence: TGTGCCAGCAGCGGACGGACTAGCGGAAGCTCCTACGAGCAGTACTTC. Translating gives CASSGRTSGSSYEQYF.

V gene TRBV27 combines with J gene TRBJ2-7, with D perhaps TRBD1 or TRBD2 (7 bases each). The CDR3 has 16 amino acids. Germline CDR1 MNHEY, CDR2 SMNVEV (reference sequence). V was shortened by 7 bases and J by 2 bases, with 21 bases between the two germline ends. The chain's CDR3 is CASTTKGGGFTYEQYF. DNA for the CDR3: TGTGCCAGCACCACAAAGGGAGGGGGCTTCACCTACGAGCAGTACTTC.

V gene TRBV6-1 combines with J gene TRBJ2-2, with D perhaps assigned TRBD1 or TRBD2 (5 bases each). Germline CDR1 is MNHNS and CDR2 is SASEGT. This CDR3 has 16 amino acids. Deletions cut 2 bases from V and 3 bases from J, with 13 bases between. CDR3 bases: TGTGCCAGCAGTGAATGGGGGACCAGAGACACCGGGGAGCTGTTTTTT. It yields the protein CASSEWGTRDTGELFF.

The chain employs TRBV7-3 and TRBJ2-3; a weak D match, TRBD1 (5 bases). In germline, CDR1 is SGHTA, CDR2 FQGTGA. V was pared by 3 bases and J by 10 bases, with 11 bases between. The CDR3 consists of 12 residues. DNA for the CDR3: TGTGCCAGCAGCTTTGGCGCACAGGCGCAGTATTTT. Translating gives CASSFGAQAQYF.

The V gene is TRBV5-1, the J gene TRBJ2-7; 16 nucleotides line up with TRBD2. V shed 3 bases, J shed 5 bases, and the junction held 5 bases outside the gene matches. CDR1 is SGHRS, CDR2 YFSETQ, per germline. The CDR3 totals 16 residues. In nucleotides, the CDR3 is TGCGCCAGCAGCTATGGGACTAGCGGGAGGGCCCACGAGCAGTACTTC. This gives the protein CASSYGTSGRAHEQYF.

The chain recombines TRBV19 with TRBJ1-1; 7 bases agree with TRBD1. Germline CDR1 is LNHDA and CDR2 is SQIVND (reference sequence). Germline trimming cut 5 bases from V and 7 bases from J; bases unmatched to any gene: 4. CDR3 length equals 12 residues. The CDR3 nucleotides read TGTGCCAGTAGTTATACAGGGGATGAAGCTTTCTTT. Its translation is CASSYTGDEAFF.

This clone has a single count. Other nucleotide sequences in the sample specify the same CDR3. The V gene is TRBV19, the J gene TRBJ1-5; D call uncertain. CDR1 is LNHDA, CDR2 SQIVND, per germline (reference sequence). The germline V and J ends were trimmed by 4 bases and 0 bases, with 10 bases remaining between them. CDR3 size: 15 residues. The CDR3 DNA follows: TGTGCCAGTAGTAAGGTACGGGATAGCAATCAGCCCCAGCATTTT. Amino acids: CASSKVRDSNQPQHF.

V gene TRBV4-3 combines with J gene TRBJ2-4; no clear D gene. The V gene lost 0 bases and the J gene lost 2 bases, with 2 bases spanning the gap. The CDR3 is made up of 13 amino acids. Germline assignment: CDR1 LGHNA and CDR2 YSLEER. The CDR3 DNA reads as TGCGCCAGCAGCCAAGACCCCAAAAACATTCAGTACTTC. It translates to CASSQDPKNIQYF.

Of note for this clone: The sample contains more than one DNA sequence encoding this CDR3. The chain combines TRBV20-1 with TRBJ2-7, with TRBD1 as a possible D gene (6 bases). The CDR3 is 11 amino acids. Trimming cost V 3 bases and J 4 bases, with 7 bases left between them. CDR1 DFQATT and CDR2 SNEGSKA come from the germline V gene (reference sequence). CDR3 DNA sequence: TGCAGTGCTAGTAGGGGGTACGAGCAGTACTTC. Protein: CSASRGYEQYF.

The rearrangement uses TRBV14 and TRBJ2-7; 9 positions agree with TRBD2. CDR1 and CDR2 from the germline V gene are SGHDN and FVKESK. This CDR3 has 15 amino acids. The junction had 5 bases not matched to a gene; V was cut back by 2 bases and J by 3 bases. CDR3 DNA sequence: TGTGCCAGCAGCCAAAGACTAGCGGACCTCTACGAGCAGTACTTC. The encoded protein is CASSQRLADLYEQYF.

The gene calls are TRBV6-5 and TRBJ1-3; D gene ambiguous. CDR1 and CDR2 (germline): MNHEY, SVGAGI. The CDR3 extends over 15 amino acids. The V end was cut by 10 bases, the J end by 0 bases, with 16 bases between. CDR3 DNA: TGTGCCACCGCGTCCCGGGTCCACTCTGGAAACACCATATATTTT. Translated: CATASRVHSGNTIYF.

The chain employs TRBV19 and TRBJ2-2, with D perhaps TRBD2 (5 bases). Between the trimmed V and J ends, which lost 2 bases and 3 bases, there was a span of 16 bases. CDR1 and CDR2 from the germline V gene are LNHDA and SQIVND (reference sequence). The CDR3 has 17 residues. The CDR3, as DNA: TGTGCCAGTAGTATAATAGTTACTAGGTCGGACACCGGGGAGCTGTTTTTT. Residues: CASSIIVTRSDTGELFF.

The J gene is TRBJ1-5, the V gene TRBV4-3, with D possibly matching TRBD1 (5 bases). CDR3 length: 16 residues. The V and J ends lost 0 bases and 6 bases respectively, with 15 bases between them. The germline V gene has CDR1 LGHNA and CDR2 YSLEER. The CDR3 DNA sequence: TGCGCCAGCAGCCAAGATACGGGGGTTCAGAGTCAGCCCCAGCATTTT. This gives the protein CASSQDTGVQSQPQHF.

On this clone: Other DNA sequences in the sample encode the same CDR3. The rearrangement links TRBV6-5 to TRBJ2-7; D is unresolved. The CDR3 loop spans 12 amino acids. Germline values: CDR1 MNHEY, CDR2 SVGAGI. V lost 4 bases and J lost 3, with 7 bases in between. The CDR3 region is CASSSHSYEQYF. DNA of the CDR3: TGTGCCAGCAGTTCACATAGCTACGAGCAGTACTTC.

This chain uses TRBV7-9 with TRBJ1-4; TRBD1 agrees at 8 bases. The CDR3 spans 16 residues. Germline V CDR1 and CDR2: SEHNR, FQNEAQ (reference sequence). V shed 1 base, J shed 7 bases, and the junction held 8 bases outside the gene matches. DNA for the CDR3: TGTGCCAGCAGCTTAGACCCAGGGGGCCTAGGTGAAAAACTGTTTTTT. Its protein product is CASSLDPGGLGEKLFF.

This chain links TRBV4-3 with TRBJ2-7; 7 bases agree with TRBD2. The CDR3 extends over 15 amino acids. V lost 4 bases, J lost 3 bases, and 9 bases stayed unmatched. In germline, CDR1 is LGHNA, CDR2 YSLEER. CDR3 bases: TGCGCCAGCAGCCCGGGGACTACTCCGAACTACGAGCAGTACTTC. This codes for CASSPGTTPNYEQYF.